The present entry profiles one T cell receptor beta chain with its context. The sample belongs to a study of blood T cell repertoires in COVID-19. How the authors handled the data: Nucleated cell counts were estimated from reference gene primer amplification. Using immunoSEQ multiplex PCR, the repertoire was profiled, and TCRdb retains in-frame clones only, with some absent. V and J calls and clone size are those listed in that table; D and trimming were worked out from the DNA. This sample has around 300,000 clones, with 80% to 90% found just once. Germline CDR1 and CDR2: SGHNT and YYREEE (reference sequence). The CDR3 length is 16 residues. Trimming took 2 bases from V and 11 from J, leaving 20 bases between them.

Specimen: peripheral blood. This receptor was taken from a woman aged 70-85 years with acute or convalescent COVID-19. The gene calls are TRBV5-4 and TRBJ1-6; D uncertain. The CDR3 DNA sequence: TGTGCCAGCAGCTTAAGAGGCAGCCGATCTTCTACACCCCTCCACTTT. It translates to CASSLRGSRSSTPLHF.